This TCR beta chain is drawn from a study of shared clonotypes between healthy human individuals. On this clone: Its cognate antigen is unknown.

This table comes from immunoSEQ multiplex PCR, and its TCRdb copy is limited to in-frame clones, with some not included. The sample consists of more than 1.2 million clones, approximately 98.5% of them appearing once. Study results and limitations: For naive CD4 cells, roughly 5% of clonotypes were shared across a handful of donors.

The clonotype originates from a man aged 25 to 40 in good health. Sequenced: naive CD4+ T cells sorted from blood. Subset given: CD45RA+ positively selected.

The CDR3 here is CASSPRTSSSSYEQYF. The CDR3 bases are TGTGCCAGCAGCCCGCGGACTAGTTCGAGCTCCTACGAGCAGTACTTC. This sequence joins TRBV9 and TRBJ2-7, with 7 bases aligning to TRBD2. Germline V gene lookup returns CDR1 SGDLS and CDR2 YYNGEE. The CDR3 sequence is 16 residues long. V trimming: 4 bases; J trimming: 0 bases; junction bases outside the gene matches: 10.